The rows below give T cell receptor beta chains drawn from one sample of a study of post-analysis software for immune sequencing data. TCRdb re-called the PCR reads with MiXCR, one entry per CDR3 protein. The sample carries about 560,000 distinct CDR3 sequences, 40% to 50% recorded once. The specimen was blood. These receptors came from a girl aged 5 to 17 with multiple sclerosis. Both conserved end residues are part of each CDR3. D genes are given only for firm matches. The size field is filled for only some rows; it gives once, few, many or a size class.

j_call v_call clone_size d_call cdr3_nt cdr3_aa
TRBJ1-5 TRBV12-3/TRBV12-4 - TRBD1 TGTGCCAGCAGTTCGGGACAGGCGTATTATAGCAATCAGCCCCAGCATTTT CASSSGQAYYSNQPQHF
TRBJ1-1 TRBV10-3 - - TGTGCCATCAGTGGACGTGGACCAGAAGCTTTCTTT CAISGRGPEAFF
TRBJ2-7 TRBV3-1 - TRBD1 TGTGCCAGCAGCCAGCGATTCTCCGGGACAGGCTCCTACGAGCAGTACTTC CASSQRFSGTGSYEQYF
TRBJ1-2 TRBV30 - - TGTGCCTGGAGTGTAGCGGTGGAACCCCTCTATGGCTACACCTTC CAWSVAVEPLYGYTF
TRBJ1-5 TRBV6-2/TRBV6-3 few - TGTGCCAGCACTAGAAAAATGGGGAATCAGCCCCAGCATTTT CASTRKMGNQPQHF
TRBJ2-3 TRBV6-5 - - TGTGCCAGCAGGCACCTATCTTTCAGCACAGATACGCAGTATTTT CASRHLSFSTDTQYF
TRBJ1-2 TRBV7-2 - TRBD1 TGTGCCAGCAGCTTAGCCCTTGACAGGGGTGGCTATGGCTACACCTTC CASSLALDRGGYGYTF
TRBJ2-6 TRBV12-3/TRBV12-4 - - TGTGCCAGCAGTAAAGGGGCCTCTGGGGCCAACGTCCGGACTTTC CASSKGASGANVRTF
TRBJ1-1 TRBV29-1 - - TGCAGCGTTGAGGGGCCCCACACTGAAGCTTTCTTT CSVEGPHTEAFF
TRBJ2-3 TRBV5-1 - - TGCGCCAGCAGCTTGGCCGAGATTACAGATACGCAGTATTTT CASSLAEITDTQYF
TRBJ2-3 TRBV9 once - TGTGCCAGCAGCCTAAAAGTCCTAACAGATACGCAGTATTTT CASSLKVLTDTQYF